The 16 T cell receptor beta chains given below trace back to one sample, sequenced in a study of Ad26.COV2.S vaccination and SARS-CoV-2 variants. Sequenced by immunoSEQ multiplex PCR; TCRdb stores in-frame clones only, minus some. The sample yields around 450,000 clones, 85% to 90% seen once. Specified treatment: some 20 received Ad26.COV2.S at low or high dose, single or two shots; 5 received placebo; per-sample allocation not given. Sampling happened 63 days after the first vaccine or placebo injection. The input for sequencing was peripheral blood, taken in a trial of Ad26.COV2.S vaccine versus placebo. These receptor sequences come from a person aged 18-65 years who received the Ad26.COV2.S COVID-19 vaccine or a placebo.

A few counts support this clone. V gene TRBV9 combines with J gene TRBJ2-1; TRBD2 aligns across 7 bases. Losses at the gene ends were 0 bases for V and 4 bases for J; bases not matched to a gene: 16. The germline CDR1 and CDR2 sequences are SGDLS and YYNGEE. The CDR3 contains 19 residues. The CDR3 is CASSVVAASGGILYNEQFF. DNA of the CDR3: TGTGCCAGCAGCGTAGTAGCCGCCTCGGGGGGTATCCTTTACAATGAGCAGTTCTTC.

The chain has TRBV5-4 and TRBJ2-2; a weak D match, TRBD1 (5 bases). The germline CDR1 and CDR2 sequences are SGHNT and YYREEE (reference sequence). This CDR3 spans 16 amino acids. V dropped 3 bases and J dropped 7 bases, with 19 bases sitting between them. The CDR3 coding sequence is TGTGCCAGCAGCTCTTCGGGTGAGACAGTGGTCGGGGAGCTGTTTTTT. Translating it yields CASSSSGETVVGELFF.

V is TRBV7-9 and J is TRBJ2-1; D ambiguous. V was pared by 1 base and J by 5 bases, with 6 bases between. The CDR3 consists of 13 residues. Germline CDR1 reads SEHNR; CDR2 reads FQNEAQ (reference sequence). In DNA, the CDR3 is TGTGCCAGCAGCTTAGTGTCGAACAATGAGCAGTTCTTC. It specifies CASSLVSNNEQFF.

This sequence joins TRBV6-6 and TRBJ1-5; D unresolved. CDR1 and CDR2 from the germline V gene are MNHNY and SVGAGI (reference sequence). This CDR3 has 12 amino acids. Trimming cost V 6 bases and J 6 bases, with 9 bases left between them. CDR3 DNA sequence: TGTGCCAGCAGCCCGAGTATTCAGCCCCAGCATTTT. This sequence encodes CASSPSIQPQHF.

The chain has TRBV27 and TRBJ1-4; TRBD1 aligns across 7 bases. This CDR3 comprises 14 residues. CDR1 is MNHEY and CDR2 is SMNVEV in the germline V gene (reference sequence). The V segment lost 3 bases and the J segment 5 bases; nucleotides outside the gene matches: 3. The CDR3 loop is CASSLTGPNEKLFF. The CDR3 bases are TGTGCCAGCAGTTTGACAGGGCCAAATGAAAAACTGTTTTTT.

The CDR3, as DNA: TGTGCCAGCAGGGCCACCTCGACTAGCGGGGGGGCCAATGAGCAGTTCTTC. The encoded protein is CASRATSTSGGANEQFF. J is TRBJ2-1 and V is TRBV11-2; 14 bases map to TRBD2. The V gene's germline CDR1 is SGHAT and CDR2 FQNNGV. V dropped 6 bases and J dropped 6; count of bases not matched to a gene: 10. This CDR3 is 17 amino acids long.

The CDR3 coding sequence is TGTGCCAGCAGCTTCTTAGGAAACTACGAGCAGTACTTC. It translates to CASSFLGNYEQYF. The V call is TRBV7-9, the J call TRBJ2-7, with unresolved D. CDR1 is SEHNR and CDR2 is FQNEAQ in the germline V gene (reference sequence). V dropped 3 bases and J dropped 3 bases, with 9 bases sitting between them. The CDR3 is 13 amino acids.

The chain couples TRBV15 to TRBJ2-3; D is ambiguous. This CDR3 is 16 amino acids long. The V end was cut by 1 base, the J end by 0 bases, with 11 bases between. Germline V gives CDR1 LNHNV, CDR2 YYDKDF (reference sequence). This chain's CDR3 is CATSRAPESSTDTQYF. DNA for the CDR3: TGTGCCACCAGCAGAGCTCCCGAATCTAGCACAGATACGCAGTATTTT. The full variable domain, with the rest looked up from reference TRBV15 and TRBJ2-3, is DAMVIQNPRYQVTQFGKPVTLSCSQTLNHNVMYWYQQKSSQAPKLLFHYYDKDFNNEADTPDNFQSRRPNTSFCFLDIRSPGLGDTAMYLCATSRAPESSTDTQYFGPGTRLTVL.

The chain links TRBV27 to TRBJ2-7; D unresolved. CDR3 length: 13 amino acids. CDR1 MNHEY and CDR2 SMNVEV come from the germline V gene (reference sequence). Trimming stripped 6 bases from V and 2 bases from J, with 11 bases between. The CDR3 loop reads CASSPLGPYEQYF. CDR3 bases: TGTGCCAGCAGCCCTCTAGGGCCCTACGAGCAGTACTTC.

This chain joins TRBV3-1 (or the pseudogene TRBV3-2) and TRBJ2-4; perhaps TRBD1 as D (5 bases). Trimming cost V 1 base and J 1 base, with 11 bases left between them. This CDR3 region has 16 residues. Looked up from germline, CDR1 is LGHDT and CDR2 is YNNKEL (reference sequence). The CDR3 nucleotides read TGTGCCAGCAGCCAAGCCCTCCAGGGTGCCAAAAACATTCAGTACTTC. As protein: CASSQALQGAKNIQYF.

The V gene is TRBV15, the J gene TRBJ1-2, with a tentative D call TRBD1 (5 bases). V dropped 5 bases and J dropped 9 bases, with 10 bases sitting between them. The CDR3 consists of 11 residues. CDR1 LNHNV and CDR2 YYDKDF come from the germline V gene (reference sequence). CDR3 DNA sequence: TGTGCCACCAGCCGCGGGGCGCGCTACACCTTC. Amino acids: CATSRGARYTF.

CDR3 loop: CASSLWGRLFDYGYTF. The CDR3 coding sequence is TGTGCCAGCAGTTTATGGGGACGGCTCTTCGACTATGGCTACACCTTC. This sequence joins TRBV28 and TRBJ1-2; tentatively, D is TRBD1 (5 bases). CDR3 length: 16 amino acids. The V end was cut by 0 bases, the J end by 3 bases, with 14 bases between. Germline CDR1 reads MDHEN; CDR2 reads SYDVKM.

The chain employs TRBV10-1 and TRBJ2-1, with TRBD2 as a possible D gene (5 bases). Germline V gives CDR1 WNHNN, CDR2 SYGVQD (reference sequence). The V and J ends lost 10 bases and 12 bases respectively, with 31 bases between them. CDR3 length equals 16 residues. Here the CDR3 reads CATGTLGVEHPRGQFF. The DNA of the CDR3 is TGCGCCACCGGAACCCTTGGGGTAGAGCATCCTCGGGGGCAGTTCTTC.

This clone was counted between two and nine times. The chain couples TRBV5-6 to TRBJ1-5, with D maybe TRBD1 (5 bases). The CDR3 has 15 amino acids. The germline V gene encodes CDR1 SGHDT and CDR2 YYEEEE. Trimming took off 2 bases at V and 1 base at J, with 10 bases between the two ends. CDR3: CASSLTGRSNQPQHF. CDR3 bases: TGTGCCAGCAGCTTAACGGGACGCAGCAATCAGCCCCAGCATTTT.

The rearrangement links TRBV19 to TRBJ1-1; no definite D call. The length of the CDR3 is 13 residues. V was shortened by 9 bases and J by 0 bases, with 11 bases between the two germline ends. Germline values: CDR1 LNHDA, CDR2 SQIVND (reference sequence). CDR3 coding DNA: TGTGCCAGCAGGACGGCGGTGAACACTGAAGCTTTCTTT. Its protein is CASRTAVNTEAFF.

Only one count was recorded for this clone. The CDR3 DNA reads as TGTGCCAGCAGCTCACGATTGAGTATTGGGATAGGGGGCTACACCTTC. Amino acids: CASSSRLSIGIGGYTF. The chain couples TRBV11-2 to TRBJ1-2; unclear D gene. The V end was cut by 4 bases, the J end by 8 bases, with 23 bases between. The CDR3 length is 16 residues. Germline V lookup: CDR1 SGHAT, CDR2 FQNNGV.